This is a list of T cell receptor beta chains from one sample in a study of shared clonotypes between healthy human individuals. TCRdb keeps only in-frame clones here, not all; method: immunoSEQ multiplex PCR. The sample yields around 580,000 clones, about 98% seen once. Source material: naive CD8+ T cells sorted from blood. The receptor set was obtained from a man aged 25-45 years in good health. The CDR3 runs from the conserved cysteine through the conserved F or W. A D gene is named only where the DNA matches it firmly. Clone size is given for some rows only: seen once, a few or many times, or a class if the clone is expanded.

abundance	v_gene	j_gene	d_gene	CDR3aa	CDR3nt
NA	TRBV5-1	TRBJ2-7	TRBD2	CASSSTTGTRSYEQYF	TGCGCCAGCAGCTCAACTACCGGGACTAGAAGCTACGAGCAGTACTTC
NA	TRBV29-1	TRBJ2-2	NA	CSVDIRGSTGELFF	TGCAGCGTTGATATTAGAGGGAGCACCGGGGAGCTGTTTTTT
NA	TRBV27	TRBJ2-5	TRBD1	CASKVAGGQETQYF	TGTGCCAGCAAGGTAGCAGGGGGCCAAGAGACCCAGTACTTC
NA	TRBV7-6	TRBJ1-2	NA	CASSARGDPGGYTF	TGTGCCAGCAGCGCCCGAGGGGACCCGGGTGGCTACACCTTC
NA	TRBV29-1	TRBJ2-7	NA	CSVVHGYEQYF	TGCAGCGTAGTACATGGATACGAGCAGTACTTC
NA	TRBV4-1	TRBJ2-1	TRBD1	CASSQQGVTYNEQFF	TGCGCCAGCAGCCAACAGGGGGTGACCTACAATGAGCAGTTCTTC
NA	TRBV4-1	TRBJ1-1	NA	CASSPLGLNTEAFF	TGCGCCAGCAGCCCTTTAGGACTTAACACTGAAGCTTTCTTT
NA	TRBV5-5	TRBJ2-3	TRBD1	CASSSGQGFPDTQYF	TGTGCCAGCAGCTCCGGACAGGGCTTCCCAGATACGCAGTATTTT
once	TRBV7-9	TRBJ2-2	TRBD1	CASSFQGARAGELFF	TGTGCCAGCAGCTTCCAGGGGGCACGGGCCGGGGAGCTGTTTTTT
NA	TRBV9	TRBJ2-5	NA	CASSVVVGLGETQYF	TGTGCCAGCAGCGTAGTCGTGGGGTTGGGAGAGACCCAGTACTTC
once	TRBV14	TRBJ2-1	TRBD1	CASRGQRNEQFF	TGTGCCAGCAGGGGACAGCGCAATGAGCAGTTCTTC
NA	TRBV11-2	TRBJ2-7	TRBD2	CASSGLGRDEQYF	TGTGCCAGCTCGGGACTAGGAAGGGACGAGCAGTACTTC
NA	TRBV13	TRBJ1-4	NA	CASSPGPTTNEKLFF	TGTGCCAGCAGCCCGGGACCGACTACTAATGAAAAACTGTTTTTT
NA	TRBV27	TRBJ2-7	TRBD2	CASSGTSGAGEQYF	TGTGCCAGCAGCGGGACTAGCGGGGCGGGCGAGCAGTACTTC
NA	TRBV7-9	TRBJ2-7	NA	CASSLDQGGPYEQYF	TGTGCCAGCAGCTTAGACCAGGGGGGTCCGTACGAGCAGTACTTC
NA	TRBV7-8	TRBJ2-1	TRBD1	CASSSGTGRVNEQFF	TGTGCCAGCAGCTCCGGGACAGGGAGGGTGAATGAGCAGTTCTTC
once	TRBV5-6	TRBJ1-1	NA	CASSLGQAGWGMNTEAFF	TGTGCCAGCAGCTTGGGACAGGCGGGTTGGGGAATGAACACTGAAGCTTTCTTT
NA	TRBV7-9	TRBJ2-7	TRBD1	CASSPKQGADYEQYF	TGTGCCAGCAGCCCAAAACAGGGGGCTGACTACGAGCAGTACTTC
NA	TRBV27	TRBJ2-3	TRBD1	CASSLSGTGFNSDTQYF	TGTGCCAGCAGTCTTTCCGGGACAGGGTTCAATTCAGATACGCAGTATTTT
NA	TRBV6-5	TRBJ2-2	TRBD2	CASSFREGTGELFF	TGTGCCAGCAGTTTCAGGGAGGGCACCGGGGAGCTGTTTTTT
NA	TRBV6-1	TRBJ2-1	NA	CASSIDAYNEQFF	TGTGCCAGCAGTATAGATGCCTACAATGAGCAGTTCTTC
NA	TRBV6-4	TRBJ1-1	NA	CASRGTLNTEAFF	TGTGCCAGCAGGGGAACATTGAACACTGAAGCTTTCTTT
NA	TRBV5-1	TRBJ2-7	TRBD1	CASSFGQGGYEQYF	TGCGCCAGCAGCTTCGGACAGGGGGGTTACGAGCAGTACTTC
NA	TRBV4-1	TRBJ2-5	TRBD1	CASSQGDRSQETQYF	TGCGCCAGCAGCCAGGGGGACAGATCTCAAGAGACCCAGTACTTC
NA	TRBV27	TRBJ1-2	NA	CASSPRVTYGYTF	TGTGCCAGCAGCCCAAGAGTTACTTATGGCTACACCTTC